The clone carrying this T cell receptor (beta chain) was observed a handful of times. TCRdb processed the 5' RACE reads anew with MiXCR; each CDR3 protein has one entry. This table has over 35,000 distinct CDR3 sequences, 5.5% to 8% appearing once. The data were obtained in a study of T cells after yellow fever vaccination. The CDR3 sequence is 12 residues long. Looked up from germline, CDR1 is SGHRS and CDR2 is YFSETQ. The germline V and J ends were trimmed by 4 bases and 6 bases, with 9 bases remaining between them. Regarding the study as a whole: The booster saw the reappearance of most primary-vaccination clones (more than 95% CD4, almost 90% CD8). Contamination of FACS-sorted repertoires by abundant clonotypes from the bulk population could occur.

The rearrangement uses TRBV5-1 and TRBJ2-3; D gene unclear. The source was PBMCs, either bulk or a sorted T-cell subset (CD4+, CD8+, memory, or dextramer-sorted; not recorded which), collected 45 days after the yellow fever booster vaccination. This clonotype was sampled from a man aged 25-40 years who received the YFV17D yellow fever vaccine. CDR3 sequence: CASSPDLDTQYF. CDR3 nucleotides: TGCGCCAGCAGCCCCGACCTGGATACGCAGTATTTT.